The text below deals with one T cell receptor (beta chain). What it recognizes is unknown. The sample originates from a study of OX40 agonist ivuxolimab in advanced cancers. About the study: Of mixed ages from roughly 23 to 85 and averaging around 60 years, the group was around 78% male. Eligibility rules accepted prior anti-PD-1, anti-PD-L1 or anti-CTLA-4 therapy, and 35% to 40% had some. One hepatocellular carcinoma and a couple of cutaneous melanoma patients partially responded.

This CDR3 is built from 14 residues. Germline V gene lookup returns CDR1 MDHEN and CDR2 SYDVKM. V gave up 10 bases and J gave up 12 bases, with 22 bases separating them. Method: immunoSEQ multiplex PCR; TCRdb's copy keeps in-frame clones and lacks some. The data contain under 50,000 clones, over 80% of them seen just once; the ten biggest clones take up 25% to 35%. Whole-study findings and limits: Averaged across samples, CD8+ T cells carried more expanded clones than CD4+ did.

This clonotype was sampled from an adult with an advanced solid tumor such as melanoma, head and neck, liver or kidney cancer. This specimen was CD4+ or CD8+ T cells sorted from blood, taken in a trial of the OX40 agonist ivuxolimab. The chain recombines TRBV28 with TRBJ1-6; D might be TRBD1 (5 bases). The CDR3: CATSRRQGRRPLHF. The CDR3 nucleotides read TGTGCCACCTCTCGGAGGCAGGGACGCAGACCCCTCCACTTT.